This T cell receptor (beta chain) was recovered during a study of blood T cell repertoires in COVID-19. V was shortened by 2 bases and J by 6 bases, with 6 bases between the two germline ends. The germline V gene encodes CDR1 SGHVS and CDR2 FNYEAQ. The CDR3 is 12 residues long. Repertoires were generated with immunoSEQ multiplex PCR, while TCRdb's copy carries only in-frame clones and drops some. The sample includes around 150,000 clones, approximately 90% of them seen just once. The chain joins TRBV7-6 to TRBJ2-3; a weak D match, TRBD2 (5 bases). Sequencing input: PBMCs or T cells enriched from blood (not recorded which). This receptor was identified in a woman aged 45-65 years who had recovered from COVID-19. CDR3 DNA: TGTGCCAGCAGCTTACCGGGGGATACGCAGTATTTT. Its translation: CASSLPGDTQYF.